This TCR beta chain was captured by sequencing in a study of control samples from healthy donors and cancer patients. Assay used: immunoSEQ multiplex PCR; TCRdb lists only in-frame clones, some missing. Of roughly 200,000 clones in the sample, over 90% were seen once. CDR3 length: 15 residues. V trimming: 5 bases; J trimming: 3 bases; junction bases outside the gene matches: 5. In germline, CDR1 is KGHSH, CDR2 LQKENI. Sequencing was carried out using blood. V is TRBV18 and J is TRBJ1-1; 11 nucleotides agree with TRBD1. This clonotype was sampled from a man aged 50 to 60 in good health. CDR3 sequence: CASSSGTGGDTEAFF. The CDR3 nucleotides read TGTGCCAGCTCATCAGGGACAGGGGGGGACACTGAAGCTTTCTTT.